A single sample gave rise to the 28 T cell receptor beta chains below, sequenced in a study of blood T cells in healthy people across ages (dated by TCRdb to between 2014 and 2017). Libraries were constructed by 5' RACE. TCRdb lists the instrument as Illumina HiSeq 2500. A second about 6 to 11 cycle PCR used a sample-barcoded 5' primer and a J-beta primer mix. Clones were called with MiXCR by TCRdb after fastp trimmed the public reads at Q25, and only in-frame beta chains were retained. Rows with a matching CDR3 protein are joined into one entry that keeps the most common DNA and genes. The sample table contains 800,000 or so distinct CDR3 sequences; only one count was recorded for 20% to 25% of them. The biggest ten clones account for under 4.5% of the sample. Separately, the same data were catalogued under a study of T cells of mothers and their children.

Sequencing input: blood. Receptors originate from a boy aged 5-17 years in good health.

This chain links TRBV20-1 with TRBJ2-3, with D uncertain. V was pared by 1 base and J by 1 base, with 6 bases between. Germline V CDR1 and CDR2: DFQATT, SNEGSKA (reference sequence). This CDR3 region has 13 residues. CDR3 coding DNA: TGCAGTGCTAGAGTGGCTGGCACAGATACGCAGTATTTT. This gives the protein CSARVAGTDTQYF.

The chain couples TRBV12-3 or TRBV12-4 to TRBJ1-2; D is uncertain. CDR3 length: 15 amino acids. V was cut by 3 bases and J by 2 bases, with 13 bases left in between. For the CDR3, the DNA is TGTGCCAGCAGTTTGATTGGGCTAAAGAACTATGGCTACACCTTC. The encoded protein is CASSLIGLKNYGYTF.

CDR3 in DNA: TGCGCCAGCAGCTTGGCACAGGGGGCGATGGCCTACGAGCAGTACTTC. This sequence encodes CASSLAQGAMAYEQYF. V usage is TRBV5-1 and J usage is TRBJ2-7; TRBD1 aligns across 9 bases. The germline CDR1 and CDR2 sequences are SGHRS and YFSETQ. The CDR3 is made up of 16 amino acids. Trimming cost V 0 bases and J 2 bases; bases outside gene matches: 6.

This sequence joins TRBV4-3 and TRBJ1-4; D is unresolved. Trimming cost V 0 bases and J 5 bases, with 4 bases left between them. This CDR3 has 13 residues. In germline, CDR1 is LGHNA, CDR2 YSLEER. The CDR3 bases are TGCGCCAGCAGCCAAGATAAAAATGAAAAACTGTTTTTT. Its translation is CASSQDKNEKLFF.

Only a few counts were recorded for this clonotype. This chain joins TRBV12-3 or TRBV12-4 and TRBJ2-5; the match to TRBD1 covers 12 bases. This CDR3 contains 16 residues. V dropped 5 bases and J dropped 2; count of bases not matched to a gene: 6. CDR3 DNA sequence: TGTGCCAGCAGTGCTGGGACAGGGGGCGTTCAAGAGACCCAGTACTTC. Translating it yields CASSAGTGGVQETQYF.

This clonotype was seen repeatedly, ten times or more. The junction departs from germline at one end; a sequencing error may be responsible. The rearrangement joins TRBV12-3 or TRBV12-4 to TRBJ2-1; D ambiguous. The CDR3 runs to 12 residues. The CDR3 sequence is CASSLLTNEQFF. CDR3 bases: TGCGCCAGCAGCCTACTAACCAATGAGCAGTTCTTC.

This chain joins TRBV9 and TRBJ2-5, with 7 bases lining up with TRBD1. The J call is in doubt because the DNA end fits TRBJ2-1 better. CDR1 and CDR2 from the germline V gene are SGDLS and YYNGEE. The CDR3 has 15 residues. The CDR3 DNA is TGTGCCAGCAGCGCGACCGCACAGGGGTCCAATGAGCAGTTCTTC. Residues: CASSATAQGSNEQFF.

This chain joins TRBV5-1 and TRBJ2-7, with D unresolved. Trimming pared 0 bases from V and 1 base from J, leaving 8 bases between. This CDR3 comprises 14 residues. CDR1 and CDR2 from the germline V gene are SGHRS and YFSETQ. CDR3 nucleotides: TGCGCCAGCAGCTTGGGATATGAATCCTACGAGCAGTACTTC. This translates into CASSLGYESYEQYF.

This clonotype was recorded a few times. The chain carries TRBV29-1 and TRBJ2-3; a possible D gene is TRBD2 (6 bases). The CDR3 loop spans 13 amino acids. Trimming removed 1 base from V and 4 bases from J, with 9 bases in between. Per the germline V gene, CDR1 is SQVTM and CDR2 is ANQGSEA. The CDR3 DNA follows: TGCAGCGTTGAAGCCCCGGGGGCAGATACGCAGTATTTT. Translated, it gives CSVEAPGADTQYF.

This clonotype has only a few counts. The rearrangement joins TRBV20-1 to TRBJ2-5; 8 positions agree with TRBD2. CDR1 and CDR2 from the germline V gene are DFQATT and SNEGSKA (reference sequence). CDR3 length: 13 amino acids. V was pared by 2 bases and J by 4 bases, with 3 bases of the junction left unmatched. The CDR3 spells CSARPAGVETQYF. The DNA for the CDR3 is TGCAGTGCTAGACCAGCGGGGGTAGAGACCCAGTACTTC.

The rearrangement joins TRBV5-5 to TRBJ2-5; D may be TRBD1 or TRBD2 (6 bases each). CDR1 and CDR2 from the germline V gene are SGHKS and YYEKEE (reference sequence). This CDR3 comprises 17 residues. Deletions cut 4 bases from V and 2 bases from J, with 21 bases between. CDR3: CASSRHRDGGGQETQYF. The CDR3 nucleotides are TGTGCCAGCAGCCGGCACAGGGATGGAGGGGGTCAAGAGACCCAGTACTTC. Full variable domain (rest looked up from reference TRBV5-5 and TRBJ2-5): DAGVTQSPTHLIKTRGQQVTLRCSPISGHKSVSWYQQVLGQGPQFIFQYYEKEERGRGNFPDRFSARQFPNYSSELNVNALLLGDSALYLCASSRHRDGGGQETQYFGPGTRLLVL.

The J gene is TRBJ2-5, the V gene TRBV2; no clear D gene. The CDR3 length is 12 residues. CDR1 SNHLY and CDR2 FYNNEI come from the germline V gene. Trimming removed 9 bases from V and 11 bases from J, with 19 bases in between. DNA of the CDR3: TGTGCCAGTCACCTCGACGTTAGGGCGCAGTACTTC. As protein: CASHLDVRAQYF.

About this clonotype itself: The junction differs from germline at one of its ends, possibly a read error. The rearrangement joins TRBV2 to TRBJ2-1, with D perhaps matching TRBD1 (9 bases). This CDR3 is built from 12 residues. The germline V gene encodes CDR1 SNHLY and CDR2 FYNNEI. CDR3 in amino acids: CASRVAGTGRVF. DNA of the CDR3: TGTGCCAGCAGAGTAGCGGGGACAGGGAGGGTCTTC.

The chain combines TRBV29-1 with TRBJ1-2; 8 bases agree with TRBD1. The ends lost 4 bases at V and 8 bases at J; junction bases unmatched: 9. This CDR3 has 13 amino acids. Germline values: CDR1 SQVTM, CDR2 ANQGSEA. This CDR3 reads CSVAAGGRTGYTF. The CDR3 DNA follows: TGCAGCGTTGCGGCAGGGGGCAGAACGGGCTACACCTTC.

The chain joins TRBV20-1 to TRBJ2-7, with D perhaps matching TRBD1 (6 bases). Between the trimmed V and J ends, which lost 0 bases and 0 bases, there was a span of 12 bases. The germline V gene encodes CDR1 DFQATT and CDR2 SNEGSKA (reference sequence). The CDR3 is made up of 15 amino acids. The CDR3, as DNA: TGCAGTGCTAGAGAAGGCCAGGGGCTCTCCTACGAGCAGTACTTC. It codes for CSAREGQGLSYEQYF.

V usage is TRBV7-6 and J usage is TRBJ2-5, with D possibly being TRBD1 or TRBD2 (5 bases each). The length of the CDR3 is 13 residues. Germline V lookup: CDR1 SGHVS, CDR2 FNYEAQ. V lost 2 bases, J lost 12 bases, and 16 bases lay in between. CDR3 in DNA: TGTGCCAGCAGCTTAAACGGGGAGACAGCTAAGTACTTC. Protein sequence: CASSLNGETAKYF.

This clonotype has more than one count but fewer than ten. The chain is built from TRBV2 and TRBJ2-7; D remains unclear. This CDR3 comprises 13 residues. V was shortened by 3 bases and J by 3 bases, with 9 bases between the two germline ends. In germline, CDR1 is SNHLY, CDR2 FYNNEI. The CDR3 DNA is TGTGCCAGCAGTGATGGGCAGGACTACGAGCAGTACTTC. It encodes CASSDGQDYEQYF.

J is TRBJ1-1 and V is TRBV4-3, with D maybe TRBD1 (5 bases). The CDR3 loop spans 15 amino acids. The V end was cut by 0 bases, the J end by 5 bases, with 13 bases between. Germline-derived CDR1 and CDR2 are LGHNA and YSLEER. CDR3 sequence (DNA): TGCGCCAGCAGCCAAGACGGGGACGGGGCAACTGAAGCTTTCTTT. Its protein is CASSQDGDGATEAFF.

This clonotype was found a few times. V and J are TRBV5-1 and TRBJ2-6; 8 bases are shared with TRBD1. The trim removed 4 bases at V and 0 bases at J, leaving 12 bases unmatched. This CDR3 region has 19 residues. Germline loops: CDR1 SGHRS, CDR2 YFSETQ. The CDR3 bases are TGCGCCAGCAGCCTGGAATGGACAGGGATTCGCTCTGGGGCCAACGTCCTGACTTTC. Protein product: CASSLEWTGIRSGANVLTF. The full variable domain, its missing parts supplied by reference TRBV5-1 and TRBJ2-6, is KAGVTQTPRYLIKTRGQQVTLSCSPISGHRSVSWYQQTPGQGLQFLFEYFSETQRNKGNFPGRFSGRQFSNSRSEMNVSTLELGDSALYLCASSLEWTGIRSGANVLTFGAGSRLTVL.

The chain combines TRBV20-1 with TRBJ2-5, with 7 bases fitting TRBD2. From germline, CDR1 is DFQATT and CDR2 SNEGSKA (reference sequence). After removal of 6 bases from V and 3 bases from J, the junction contained 13 bases not matched to a gene. There are 15 residues in the CDR3. In DNA, the CDR3 is TGCAGTGCCGACACAAAACGGGAGGCCAAAGAGACCCAGTACTTC. It yields the protein CSADTKREAKETQYF.

The V call is TRBV5-1, the J call TRBJ2-1, with 9 bases fitting TRBD2. Near its end, the DNA agrees better with TRBJ2-7, so the J call may be wrong. Germline CDR1 and CDR2: SGHRS and YFSETQ. The CDR3 sequence is 14 residues long. The CDR3 spells CASKREVTTYEQYF. For the CDR3, the DNA is TGCGCCAGCAAGCGGGAGGTAACTACTTACGAGCAGTACTTC.

This clonotype was observed at least ten times. This chain uses TRBV7-9 with TRBJ1-4; D gene unclear. The V end was cut by 2 bases, the J end by 3 bases, with 7 bases between. Germline CDR1 is SEHNR and CDR2 is FQNEAQ (reference sequence). This CDR3 has 14 residues. The CDR3 nucleotides read TGTGCCAGCAGCTTATCAGGAGCTAATGAAAAACTGTTTTTT. Translating gives CASSLSGANEKLFF.

This clonotype has more than one count but fewer than ten. V gene TRBV2 combines with J gene TRBJ1-3; D is unresolved. The V end was cut by 4 bases, the J end by 0 bases, with 10 bases between. Germline V gene data show CDR1 as SNHLY and CDR2 as FYNNEI. CDR3 length equals 15 residues. For the CDR3, the DNA is TGTGCCAGCAGTGCCGACCCGAGCTCTGGAAACACCATATATTTT. Protein product: CASSADPSSGNTIYF.

This chain links TRBV5-4 with TRBJ2-5; the D gene is possibly TRBD1 (5 bases). V was trimmed by 2 bases and J by 1 base, leaving 9 bases between them. CDR3 length: 14 amino acids. Per germline, CDR1 SGHNT and CDR2 YYREEE (reference sequence). The CDR3 DNA reads TGTGCCAGCAGCTTAAAGGACATCCAAGAGACCCAGTACTTC. Translation gives CASSLKDIQETQYF.

This chain joins TRBV4-3 and TRBJ1-2, with D tentatively TRBD1 (6 bases). Germline V CDR1 and CDR2: LGHNA, YSLEER. This CDR3 comprises 15 residues. V was shortened by 1 base and J by 3 bases, with 12 bases between the two germline ends. The CDR3 reads CASSQGLGADYGYTF. CDR3 DNA sequence: TGCGCCAGCAGCCAAGGCCTGGGGGCTGACTATGGCTACACCTTC.

This chain connects TRBV29-1 to TRBJ2-1, with a weak D call TRBD1 (6 bases). This CDR3 has 15 amino acids. The ends were cut back, 8 bases at V and 3 bases at J, with 20 bases in the middle. Per germline, CDR1 SQVTM and CDR2 ANQGSEA. This chain's CDR3 is CSLGTQGSHYNEQFF. CDR3 DNA sequence: TGCAGCTTAGGAACTCAGGGGTCCCACTACAATGAGCAGTTCTTC.

This clonotype was recorded a few times. The J gene is TRBJ1-1, the V gene TRBV9; TRBD1 might be the D (5 bases). Germline V gene sequence: CDR1 SGDLS, CDR2 YYNGEE. With 0 bases removed from V and 4 bases from J, the gap between germline ends came to 10 bases. The CDR3 spans 14 residues. The CDR3 region has the DNA TGTGCCAGCAGCGTAGATGGGGGAGGCACTGAAGCTTTCTTT. Protein: CASSVDGGGTEAFF.

V gene TRBV24-1 combines with J gene TRBJ2-1, with 9 nucleotides matching TRBD1. CDR3 size: 15 residues. Per germline, CDR1 KGHDR and CDR2 SFDVKD. V trimming: 4 bases; J trimming: 8 bases; junction bases outside the gene matches: 8. In nucleotides, the CDR3 is TGTGCCACCAGTGACCCGGGACAGGGCATCCATGAGCAGTTCTTC. It encodes CATSDPGQGIHEQFF.